This T cell receptor (beta chain) derives from a study of blood T cell repertoires in COVID-19. Study as a whole: Donors in the United States, Italy and Spain gave samples during acute or convalescent COVID-19. In each case, the material was cDNA or gDNA derived from T cells, B-cell-depleted T cells, or PBMCs.

Per the original methods: From reference gene primer amplification, estimates of nucleated cell counts were derived. Produced via immunoSEQ multiplex PCR; TCRdb's table is partial and in-frame only. For V, J and clone size, that table is used; D and trimming come from the DNA. Of tens of thousands of clones in the sample, roughly 83% are singletons; the top ten hold about 26%. The CDR3 spans 13 residues. From germline, CDR1 is SGHRS and CDR2 YFSETQ. Trimming pared 2 bases from V and 1 base from J, leaving 6 bases between. This clonotype originated in an elderly woman with acute or convalescent COVID-19. The J gene is TRBJ2-5, the V gene TRBV5-1; D ambiguous. The sample comprised peripheral blood. CDR3 region: CASSLAPQETQYF. CDR3 DNA sequence: TGCGCCAGCAGCTTAGCGCCCCAAGAGACCCAGTACTTC.